Presented here are 9 T cell receptor beta chains from one specimen sequenced in a study of CD8 T cells in ankylosing spondylitis. Notes on the study in general: Characteristic, it appeared, of ankylosing spondylitis blood was a TCR beta motif of about eight highly homologous variants.

TCRdb called the 5' RACE reads again in MiXCR, with one record for every CDR3 protein. The sample includes roughly 700,000 distinct CDR3 sequences, around 20% seen only once; the top ten take around 19%. Their specific antigens are unknown. Sequences were obtained from blood, either unsorted or a sorted T cell fraction (not recorded which). These receptors were taken from a male donor with ankylosing spondylitis.

The chain combines TRBV2 with TRBJ1-5; D uncertain. The CDR3 loop spans 13 amino acids. Germline V gives CDR1 SNHLY, CDR2 FYNNEI. V gave up 7 bases and J gave up 5 bases, with 12 bases separating them. CDR3 loop: CASTPSWDQPQHF. In DNA, the CDR3 is TGTGCCAGCACTCCCTCTTGGGATCAGCCCCAGCATTTT.

The table lists this clonotype with a few counts. The chain links TRBV20-1 to TRBJ2-1, with D maybe TRBD1 (6 bases). From germline, CDR1 is DFQATT and CDR2 SNEGSKA (reference sequence). The CDR3 has 13 amino acids. Trimming took 3 bases from V and 7 from J, leaving 13 bases between them. The CDR3 protein is CSARGAVRNEQFF. The CDR3 coding sequence is TGCAGTGCTAGGGGGGCGGTTAGGAATGAGCAGTTCTTC.

This rearrangement joins TRBV5-6 to TRBJ2-3; no firm D call. The CDR3 is made up of 13 amino acids. V dropped 4 bases and J dropped 5 bases, with 11 bases sitting between them. Germline V lookup: CDR1 SGHDT, CDR2 YYEEEE. For the CDR3, the DNA is TGTGCCAGCAGCCCGGTTTTTAGAGATACGCAGTATTTT. It translates to CASSPVFRDTQYF.

The J gene is TRBJ2-5, the V gene TRBV18, with TRBD1 identical over 7 bases. Germline V CDR1 and CDR2: KGHSH, LQKENI. Trimming at V came to 0 bases and at J to 5 bases, leaving 6 bases not matched to a gene. The CDR3 spans 15 residues. The chain's CDR3 is CASSPPGQVGETQYF. The CDR3 nucleotides read TGTGCCAGCTCACCACCCGGACAGGTTGGGGAGACCCAGTACTTC.

This clonotype has more than one count but fewer than ten. This rearrangement joins TRBV30 to TRBJ1-6; D unresolved. Trimming removed 4 bases from V and 8 bases from J, with 12 bases in between. This CDR3 is 13 amino acids long. The V gene's germline CDR1 is GTSNPN and CDR2 SVGIG (reference sequence). In nucleotides, the CDR3 is TGTGCCTGGAATTGGGGTTTGGATTCACCCCTCCACTTT. Encoded protein: CAWNWGLDSPLHF.

The chain joins TRBV7-8 to TRBJ2-7; 10 bases map to TRBD2. Trimming removed 10 bases from V and 5 bases from J; junction bases left unmatched: 11. Germline V gives CDR1 SGHVS, CDR2 FQNEAQ. The CDR3 consists of 14 residues. CDR3 loop: CATTDSGRTHEQYF. The DNA for the CDR3 is TGTGCCACCACCGATAGCGGGAGGACCCACGAGCAGTACTTC.

This clonotype was seen a few times. This chain joins TRBV11-2 and TRBJ2-1; 16 nucleotides line up with TRBD2. Germline V gene lookup returns CDR1 SGHAT and CDR2 FQNNGV. The V gene end was trimmed by 4 bases and the J gene end by 7 bases; junction bases not matched to a gene: 4. The CDR3 consists of 16 residues. As DNA, the CDR3 is TGTGCCAGCAGCTGGGGGGGACTAGCGGGAGGGAATGAGCAGTTCTTC. Protein: CASSWGGLAGGNEQFF.

This clonotype was seen a few times. The chain employs TRBV28 and TRBJ2-5; TRBD2 might be the D (6 bases). Germline CDR1 MDHEN, CDR2 SYDVKM. This CDR3 comprises 12 residues. The V gene lost 6 bases and the J gene lost 5 bases, with 10 bases spanning the gap. The CDR3 DNA follows: TGTGCCAGCAGCCGAGGGAGGGAGACCCAGTACTTC. It specifies CASSRGRETQYF.

In this sample, this clonotype turned up a few times. The V and J genes are TRBV5-1 and TRBJ1-2, with no clear D. Trimming pared 6 bases from V and 3 bases from J, leaving 9 bases between. The length of the CDR3 is 12 residues. The V gene's germline CDR1 is SGHRS and CDR2 YFSETQ. Here the CDR3 DNA reads TGCGCCAGCACGAACACCGACTATGGCTACACCTTC. It specifies CASTNTDYGYTF. The whole variable domain, remainder taken from reference TRBV5-1 and TRBJ1-2, is KAGVTQTPRYLIKTRGQQVTLSCSPISGHRSVSWYQQTPGQGLQFLFEYFSETQRNKGNFPGRFSGRQFSNSRSEMNVSTLELGDSALYLCASTNTDYGYTFGSGTRLTVV.